One T cell receptor beta chain is described in this entry. Antigen: not known. Assay used: immunoSEQ multiplex PCR; TCRdb lists only in-frame clones, some missing. Of 110,000 to 150,000 clones listed, 70% to 90% are singletons. The data originate from a study of T cell responses to AZD1222 COVID-19 vaccine. There are 14 residues in the CDR3. Study conclusions and caveats: Targeting of unmutated variant regions was reportedly seen in nearly half of spike-specific TCRs.

The clonotype was recovered from an adult in good health. The sample consisted of peripheral blood, taken on day 0 of AZD1222 vaccination. This sequence joins TRBV21-1 and TRBJ1-5; TRBD1, the table's D call, lacks a check against the DNA. TRBV21-1 is designated a pseudogene. Here the CDR3 reads CAGQGEFRNQPQHF. The CDR3 nucleotides read TGTGCCGGGCAAGGGGAATTTCGCAATCAGCCCCAGCATTTT.